This T cell receptor beta chain derives from a study of blood T cell repertoires in COVID-19. As for the study in general: Some COVID-19 samples were acute and others convalescent; all came from the United States, Italy and Spain.

A Seattle source enrolled patients during active infection and followed them longitudinally. Trimming cost V 1 base and J 3 bases, with 12 bases left between them. The CDR3 is 15 residues long. CDR1 is MGHRA and CDR2 is YSYEKL in the germline V gene. Original handling: Amplification from reference gene primers served as the basis for estimated nucleated cell counts. Assay: immunoSEQ multiplex PCR; the TCRdb copy retains only in-frame clones and omits some. Clonal size and the V and J genes are those of that table, whereas D and trimming came from the DNA. This table has tens of thousands of clones, around 74% appearing once.

This clonotype originated in a man in his 70s with COVID-19, enrolled during active disease. The sample comprised peripheral blood. The rearrangement links TRBV4-1 to TRBJ1-2; a possible D gene is TRBD1 (5 bases). CDR3 nucleotides: TGCGCCAGCAGCCAAGTCGGCAGGGCCGACTATGGCTACACCTTC. Protein: CASSQVGRADYGYTF.